One sample yielded the 22 T cell receptor beta chains listed below, sequenced in a study of T cells in Graves' hyperthyroidism and ophthalmopathy. What was amplified from RNA transcripts were TCR beta CDR3 regions. The TCR CDR3 was amplified in a first-round RT-PCR using the HTBI primer set. TCRdb recomputed calls from the multiplex PCR reads with MiXCR, one row per CDR3 protein. The sample yields about 640,000 distinct CDR3 sequences, about 15% seen once. The sample was blood. Receptors originate from a woman in her fifties or sixties with Graves' ophthalmopathy.

The chain joins TRBV7-3 to TRBJ2-2; D unclear. This CDR3 contains 13 residues. Germline V gives CDR1 SGHTA, CDR2 FQGTGA. V lost 0 bases, J lost 8 bases, and 7 bases lay in between. CDR3 DNA: TGTGCCAGCAGCTTAACCATGGCTGGGGAGCTGTTTTTT. This encodes CASSLTMAGELFF.

CDR3 region: CASRSEGGELFF. CDR3 coding DNA: TGTGCCAGCAGGAGCGAGGGCGGGGAGCTGTTTTTT. The rearrangement uses TRBV6-1 and TRBJ2-2; D may be TRBD2 (5 bases). CDR1 and CDR2 (germline): MNHNS, SASEGT. The ends were cut back, 6 bases at V and 7 bases at J, with 9 bases in the middle. This CDR3 spans 12 amino acids.

This clonotype was recorded many times. The rearrangement links TRBV28 to TRBJ1-1; 9 bases fit TRBD1. After removal of 2 bases from V and 6 bases from J, the junction contained 4 bases not matched to a gene. This CDR3 has 14 amino acids. The germline gives CDR1 MDHEN, CDR2 SYDVKM. As DNA, the CDR3 is TGTGCCAGCAGTTTAGGACAGGGGTTCCCTGAAGCTTTCTTT. Amino acids: CASSLGQGFPEAFF.

There are a few counts of this clonotype. This rearrangement joins TRBV7-2 to TRBJ1-4; D is unresolved. In germline, CDR1 is SGHTA, CDR2 FQGNSA. Trimming removed 5 bases at V and 6 bases at J, with 22 bases between. The length of the CDR3 is 17 residues. This CDR3 is CASSHNLFLGRDEKLFF. CDR3 coding DNA: TGTGCCAGCAGCCATAACCTCTTTTTAGGGAGGGATGAAAAACTGTTTTTT. The whole variable domain, remainder taken from reference TRBV7-2 and TRBJ1-4, is GAGVSQSPSNKVTEKGKDVELRCDPISGHTALYWYRQSLGQGLEFLIYFQGNSAPDKSGLPSDRFSAERTGGSVSTLTIQRTQQEDSAVYLCASSHNLFLGRDEKLFFGSGTQLSVL.

This clonotype came up once. The genes are TRBV12-5 and TRBJ2-1, with 12 bases aligning to TRBD2. Germline V gene lookup returns CDR1 LGHNT and CDR2 FRNRAP. With V trimmed by 6 bases and J by 8 bases, 8 bases remained unmatched. CDR3 length: 15 residues. The CDR3 protein is CASGPGLAGFYEQFF. CDR3 bases: TGTGCTAGTGGACCCGGACTAGCGGGATTTTATGAGCAGTTCTTC.

This clonotype was counted at least ten times. The chain has TRBV10-3 and TRBJ2-1, with 11 bases matching TRBD2. Germline V CDR1 and CDR2: ENHRY, SYGVKD. The trim removed 6 bases at V and 5 bases at J, leaving 6 bases unmatched. The CDR3 has 15 amino acids. CDR3 region: CAISNPGLADNEQFF. CDR3 sequence (DNA): TGTGCCATCAGCAACCCGGGACTAGCGGACAATGAGCAGTTCTTC.

In nucleotides, the CDR3 is TGCGCCAGCAGCCAAGATCGAGGGGGCGAGGGCTACGAGCAGTACTTC. It yields the protein CASSQDRGGEGYEQYF. This chain connects TRBV4-3 to TRBJ2-7, with TRBD1 matching 7 bases. The CDR3 runs to 16 residues. V lost 0 bases, J lost 3 bases, and 8 bases stayed unmatched. Germline lookup yields CDR1 LGHNA and CDR2 YSLEER.

The gene calls are TRBV2 and TRBJ2-5; D is uncertain. The CDR3 spans 11 residues. From germline, CDR1 is SNHLY and CDR2 FYNNEI. V was cut by 11 bases and J by 5 bases, with 12 bases left in between. This CDR3 reads CAGKGEETQYF. The CDR3 nucleotides read TGTGCCGGCAAGGGTGAGGAGACCCAGTACTTC.

The table lists this clonotype with a few counts. A clone one base away is much larger, so this may be a read error. The J gene is TRBJ2-5, the V gene TRBV7-3, with TRBD1 as a possible D gene (5 bases). The germline V gene has CDR1 SGHTA and CDR2 FQGTGA. This CDR3 has 13 amino acids. Trimming removed 0 bases from V and 7 bases from J, with 9 bases in between. The CDR3 protein is CASSLTRGRTQYF. The CDR3 DNA reads as TGTGCCAGCAGCTTAACAAGGGGAAGGACCCAGTACTTC. Drawing the rest from reference TRBV7-3 and TRBJ2-5, the complete variable domain is GAGVSQTPSNKVTEKGKYVELRCDPISGHTALYWYRQSLGQGPEFLIYFQGTGAADDSGLPNDRFFAVRPEGSVSTLKIQRTERGDSAVYLCASSLTRGRTQYFGPGTRLLVL.

This clonotype appeared many times. This chain uses TRBV28 with TRBJ2-7, with 12 bases aligning to TRBD2. V was clipped by 5 bases and J by 7 bases; unmatched bases: 9. Germline assignment: CDR1 MDHEN and CDR2 SYDVKM. The CDR3 runs 15 residues. CDR3 sequence: CASSPPLAGGWEQYF. The CDR3 DNA is TGTGCCAGCAGTCCTCCACTAGCGGGAGGCTGGGAGCAGTACTTC.

This clonotype was observed a handful of times. This chain connects TRBV30 to TRBJ1-5, with no clear D. Between the trimmed V and J ends, which lost 0 bases and 7 bases, there was a span of 10 bases. This CDR3 spans 13 amino acids. Germline V gene lookup returns CDR1 GTSNPN and CDR2 SVGIG (reference sequence). Written as DNA, the CDR3 is TGTGCCTGGAGTGTAGAGGGCCGCCAGCCCCAGCATTTT. Translated, it gives CAWSVEGRQPQHF.

Many counts were recorded for this clonotype. V gene TRBV28 combines with J gene TRBJ1-4; the D is unclear. V was cut by 6 bases and J by 7 bases, with 9 bases left in between. The length of the CDR3 is 12 residues. Germline V gene lookup returns CDR1 MDHEN and CDR2 SYDVKM. The CDR3: CASRRRFEKLFF. CDR3 nucleotide sequence: TGTGCCAGCAGACGCAGGTTTGAAAAACTGTTTTTT.

This clonotype was observed many times. Here the CDR3 reads CASTLAGGPSSYEQYF. The CDR3 nucleotides are TGTGCCAGCACACTAGCGGGAGGGCCGAGCTCCTACGAGCAGTACTTC. The genes are TRBV6-1 and TRBJ2-7; 13 nucleotides align to TRBD2. This CDR3 is 16 amino acids long. Germline V lookup: CDR1 MNHNS, CDR2 SASEGT. The V segment lost 7 bases and the J segment 0 bases; nucleotides outside the gene matches: 6.

This chain uses TRBV6-1 with TRBJ1-3; no clear D. This CDR3 is built from 17 residues. Germline CDR1 MNHNS, CDR2 SASEGT. The V and J ends lost 5 bases and 0 bases respectively, with 17 bases between them. CDR3 bases: TGTGCCAGCAGTCCTGCAACTCCAGGCTTCTCTGGAAACACCATATATTTT. Its translation is CASSPATPGFSGNTIYF.

For the CDR3, the DNA is TGTGCCAGCGGGGGACAGGGTCGTAACCATGAGCAGTTCTTC. It yields the protein CASGGQGRNHEQFF. V is TRBV5-6 and J is TRBJ2-1, with 9 bases lining up with TRBD1. With 7 bases clipped from V and 8 bases from J, the junction kept 10 bases outside the gene matches. The germline CDR1 and CDR2 sequences are SGHDT and YYEEEE. This CDR3 is built from 14 residues.

CDR3 sequence: CASSIGRSAINEQFF. The CDR3 nucleotides read TGTGCCAGTAGTATTGGGCGGAGTGCCATCAATGAGCAGTTCTTC. The chain employs TRBV19 and TRBJ2-1; D is ambiguous. Trimming left V 3 bases short and J 6 bases short, with 15 bases between. This CDR3 has 15 residues. CDR1 and CDR2 (germline): LNHDA, SQIVND (reference sequence). Full variable domain (outside the CDR3, taken from reference TRBV19 and TRBJ2-1): DGGITQSPKYLFRKEGQNVTLSCEQNLNHDAMYWYRQDPGQGLRLIYYSQIVNDFQKGDIAEGYSVSREKKESFPLTVTSAQKNPTAFYLCASSIGRSAINEQFFGPGTRLTVL.

This clonotype was seen a handful of times. The chain employs TRBV29-1 and TRBJ2-1; 8 bases are shared with TRBD2. The CDR3 totals 13 residues. Germline-derived CDR1 and CDR2 are SQVTM and ANQGSEA. The ends lost 6 bases at V and 0 bases at J; junction bases unmatched: 1. The CDR3 DNA is TGCAGCGTACTAGCGGACTCCTACAATGAGCAGTTCTTC. Its protein product is CSVLADSYNEQFF.

This clonotype has more than one count but fewer than ten. The rearrangement joins TRBV29-1 to TRBJ2-1, with D possibly TRBD1 on 5 matching bases. Trimming stripped 3 bases from V and 9 bases from J, with 15 bases between. This CDR3 is 13 amino acids long. Per the germline V gene, CDR1 is SQVTM and CDR2 is ANQGSEA. CDR3 nucleotides: TGCAGCGTTGACGTAACCCAGGGCTCTGAGCAGTTCTTC. It is translated as CSVDVTQGSEQFF.

Only a few counts were recorded for this clonotype. One base away lies a much larger clone, so this may be a sequencing read error. The V call is TRBV7-2, the J call TRBJ2-7; D not certain. Trimming took off 5 bases at V and 6 bases at J, with 17 bases between the two ends. The germline V gene has CDR1 SGHTA and CDR2 FQGNSA. The CDR3 is 14 residues long. Here the CDR3 DNA reads TGTGCCAGCAGCAGGGCAACAGAGATTGGCGAGCAGTACTTC. Amino acids: CASSRATEIGEQYF. The entire variable domain, with the rest obtained from reference TRBV7-2 and TRBJ2-7, is as follows: GAGVSQSPSNKVTEKGKDVELRCDPISGHTALYWYRQSLGQGLEFLIYFQGNSAPDKSGLPSDRFSAERTGGSVSTLTIQRTQQEDSAVYLCASSRATEIGEQYFGPGTRLTVT.

Only a few counts were recorded for this clonotype. This chain links TRBV5-1 with TRBJ2-7; D may be TRBD1 (5 bases). Germline V CDR1 and CDR2: SGHRS, YFSETQ. This CDR3 comprises 14 residues. V was trimmed by 5 bases and J by 3 bases, leaving 15 bases between them. The CDR3 loop reads CASRTTGSNYEQYF. The CDR3 DNA is TGCGCCAGCAGAACTACAGGATCCAACTACGAGCAGTACTTC.

The chain links TRBV28 to TRBJ2-7; TRBD1 agrees at 10 bases. The CDR3 has 15 residues. Germline V gene lookup returns CDR1 MDHEN and CDR2 SYDVKM. The V gene end was trimmed by 5 bases and the J gene end by 7 bases; junction bases not matched to a gene: 11. The DNA for the CDR3 is TGTGCCAGCAGTAAGGGACAGGGGCACGTTGGGGAGCAGTACTTC. Its translation: CASSKGQGHVGEQYF. The variable domain in full, with the rest retrieved from reference TRBV28 and TRBJ2-7, is DVKVTQSSRYLVKRTGEKVFLECVQDMDHENMFWYRQDPGLGLRLIYFSYDVKMKEKGDIPEGYSVSREKKERFSLILESASTNQTSMYLCASSKGQGHVGEQYFGPGTRLTVT.

The chain couples TRBV12-5 to TRBJ2-1; 8 nucleotides line up with TRBD2. V dropped 5 bases and J dropped 2; count of bases not matched to a gene: 2. This CDR3 has 14 amino acids. Germline CDR1 LGHNT, CDR2 FRNRAP. CDR3 region: CASGQAGAYNEQFF. Here the CDR3 DNA reads TGTGCTAGTGGTCAAGCGGGGGCCTACAATGAGCAGTTCTTC.